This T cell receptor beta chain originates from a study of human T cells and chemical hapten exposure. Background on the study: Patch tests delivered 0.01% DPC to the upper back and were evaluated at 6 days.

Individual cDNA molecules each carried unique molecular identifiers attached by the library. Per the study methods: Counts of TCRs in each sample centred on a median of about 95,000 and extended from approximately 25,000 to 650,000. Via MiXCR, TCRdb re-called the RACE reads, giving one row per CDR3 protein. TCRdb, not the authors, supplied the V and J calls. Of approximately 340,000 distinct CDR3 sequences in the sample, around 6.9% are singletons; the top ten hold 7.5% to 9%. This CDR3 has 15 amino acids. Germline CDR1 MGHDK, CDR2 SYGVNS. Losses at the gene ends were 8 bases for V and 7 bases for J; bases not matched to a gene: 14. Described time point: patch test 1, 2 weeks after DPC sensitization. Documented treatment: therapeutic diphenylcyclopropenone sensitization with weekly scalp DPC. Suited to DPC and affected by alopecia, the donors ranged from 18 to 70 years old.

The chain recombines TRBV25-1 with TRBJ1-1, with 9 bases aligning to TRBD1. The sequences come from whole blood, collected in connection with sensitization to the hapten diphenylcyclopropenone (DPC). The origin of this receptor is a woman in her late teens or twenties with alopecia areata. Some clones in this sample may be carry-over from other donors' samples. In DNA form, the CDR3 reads TGTGCCAGCTTGACTCCGACAGGGGGAGAAAATGAAGCTTTCTTT. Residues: CASLTPTGGENEAFF.